This T cell receptor (beta chain) stems from a study of OX40 agonist ivuxolimab in advanced cancers. Study results and limitations: Among the nonresponders, some also had low normalized T-cell clonal expansion. Researchers report that CD8+ T cells had, on average, more expanded clones than CD4+.

The trim removed 3 bases at V and 3 bases at J, leaving 8 bases unmatched. In germline, CDR1 is MNHEY, CDR2 SMNVEV (reference sequence). The CDR3 is 16 amino acids. Clones were sequenced by immunoSEQ multiplex PCR, and TCRdb holds only the in-frame ones, with some missing. The table lists 80,000 to 100,000 clones, more than 85% of them singletons, with 0.2% to 0.3% in the top ten. To note about this clone: The antigen is undetermined.

This TCR came from an adult with an advanced solid tumor such as melanoma, head and neck, liver or kidney cancer. The sample consisted of CD4+ or CD8+ T cells sorted from blood, taken in a trial of the OX40 agonist ivuxolimab. The chain employs TRBV27 and TRBJ2-3, with 8 bases fitting TRBD2. The CDR3 bases are TGTGCCAGCAGTTTTACCGGGACGGGGGGGACAGATACGCAGTATTTT. Amino acid sequence: CASSFTGTGGTDTQYF.